Below are 13 T cell receptor beta chains sequenced from a single sample in a study of breast tumors, draining lymph nodes, adjacent tissues. Each CDR3 protein gets one entry after TCRdb re-called the multiplex PCR reads with MiXCR. Found here are some 65,000 distinct CDR3 sequences, around two fifths of them singletons; the top ten hold approximately 8.7%. Source material: breast tumor tissue. The receptors come from a female donor with breast cancer. Some clones in this sample may be carry-over from other donors' samples.

This clonotype was picked up many times. The J gene is TRBJ1-2, the V gene TRBV5-6, with 9 positions matching TRBD1. Trimming took 4 bases from V and 8 from J; bases not matched to a gene: 9. CDR1 and CDR2 (germline): SGHDT, YYEEEE. CDR3 length: 14 residues. The CDR3 is CASSPWDREHGYTF. DNA for the CDR3: TGTGCCAGCAGCCCCTGGGACAGGGAGCACGGCTACACCTTC.

Note on this clonotype: A much larger clone is a single base away; this may be a read error. Without the conserved terminal phenylalanine or tryptophan, this CDR3 likely stems from a read error. V is TRBV9 and J is TRBJ1-3; D possibly corresponds to TRBD1 (5 bases). Trimming removed 4 bases from V and 0 bases from J, with 14 bases in between. Germline V CDR1 and CDR2: SGDLS, YYNGEE. This CDR3 spans 16 amino acids. The CDR3 sequence: CASSQAGPRSGNTIYL. The DNA of the CDR3 is TGTGCCAGCAGCCAAGCAGGGCCTCGCTCTGGAAACACCATATATCTT.

The CDR3 DNA follows: TGCAGTGCGCTTACACTAGCGGGAGAGGTGTACAATGAGCAGTTCTTC. Protein sequence: CSALTLAGEVYNEQFF. The chain links TRBV20-1 to TRBJ2-1, with 11 bases matching TRBD2. CDR3 size: 16 residues. The V segment lost 6 bases and the J segment 4 bases; nucleotides outside the gene matches: 11. Germline-derived CDR1 and CDR2 are DFQATT and SNEGSKA (reference sequence).

Concerning this clonotype: A read error is possible here, since a much larger clone lies one base away. The genes are TRBV20-1 and TRBJ2-1; D gene uncertain. The germline CDR1 and CDR2 sequences are DFQATT and SNEGSKA (reference sequence). V was clipped by 5 bases and J by 9 bases, with 20 bases between them. The CDR3 sequence is 14 residues long. The CDR3 DNA reads as TGCAGTGCTGCGAGAACCAGGTCAAACACTGAGCAGTTCTTC. It translates to CSAARTRSNTEQFF.

This clonotype was observed many times. The CDR3: CASSITGLIFYEQYF. CDR3 sequence (DNA): TGTGCCAGTAGTATTACCGGCTTGATCTTCTACGAGCAGTACTTC. The V gene is TRBV19, the J gene TRBJ2-7; no definite D call. Per the germline V gene, CDR1 is LNHDA and CDR2 is SQIVND (reference sequence). Trimming took off 3 bases at V and 3 bases at J, with 15 bases between the two ends. This CDR3 has 15 residues.

CDR3 bases: TGTGCCAGCTCGCAGGGCCAAGAGACCCAGTACTTC. Protein: CASSQGQETQYF. The chain employs TRBV2 and TRBJ2-5; the D gene is possibly TRBD1 (5 bases). CDR3 length: 12 amino acids. CDR1 is SNHLY and CDR2 is FYNNEI in the germline V gene. V was shortened by 8 bases and J by 1 base, with 8 bases between the two germline ends.

On this clonotype itself: A much larger clone sits a single nucleotide away, making a read error possible. The chain links TRBV5-4 to TRBJ2-7, with TRBD1 as a possible D gene (5 bases). Germline V lookup: CDR1 SGHNT, CDR2 YYREEE (reference sequence). Between the trimmed V and J ends, which lost 3 bases and 6 bases, there was a span of 10 bases. CDR3 length: 12 residues. CDR3 residues: CASSSGSAEQYF. The CDR3 coding sequence is TGTGCCAGCAGCTCAGGGTCGGCCGAGCAGTACTTC.

This clonotype showed up many times. An end of the junction differs from the germline gene, which may be a read error. The rearrangement joins TRBV5-6 to TRBJ1-1; D remains unclear. The CDR3 totals 12 residues. Germline V CDR1 and CDR2: SGHDT, YYEEEE. Here the CDR3 reads CASTGLNTEAFF. In nucleotides, the CDR3 is TGTGCGAGCACGGGCCTTAACACTGAAGCTTTCTTT.

This clonotype was seen ten or more times. This rearrangement joins TRBV7-9 to TRBJ2-2; D gene unclear. Germline CDR1 is SEHNR and CDR2 is FQNEAQ (reference sequence). This CDR3 is built from 14 residues. Between the trimmed V and J ends, which lost 1 base and 6 bases, there was a span of 9 bases. Here the CDR3 DNA reads TGTGCCAGCAGCTTAGACTCGTTCCCCGGGGAGCTGTTTTTT. Protein: CASSLDSFPGELFF.

This clonotype showed up many times. The chain employs TRBV2 and TRBJ2-5; D is tentatively TRBD1 or TRBD2 (5 bases each). V lost 11 bases and J 5 bases, leaving 12 bases between the germline ends. CDR1 and CDR2 (germline): SNHLY, FYNNEI. The CDR3 consists of 11 residues. In DNA form, the CDR3 reads TGTGCCTTGGGGGTAGAGGAGACCCAGTACTTC. Protein sequence: CALGVEETQYF.

About this clonotype: One end of the junction varies from germline; a read error may be responsible. The chain uses TRBV10-3 and TRBJ1-5; a weak D match, TRBD1 (5 bases). In germline, CDR1 is ENHRY, CDR2 SYGVKD. CDR3 size: 13 residues. DNA for the CDR3: TGTGCCATCAGTGAGGACAGCATTCAGCCCCAGCATTTT. As protein: CAISEDSIQPQHF.

This clonotype was seen ten or more times. The chain joins TRBV7-8 to TRBJ2-4; the match to TRBD1 covers 9 bases. After removal of 2 bases from V and 6 bases from J, the junction contained 5 bases not matched to a gene. Germline lookup yields CDR1 SGHVS and CDR2 FQNEAQ. The CDR3 covers 15 residues. CDR3 sequence (DNA): TGTGCCAGCAGCTTAAATCAGGGACAGGGAAACATTCAGTACTTC. It translates to CASSLNQGQGNIQYF.

This clonotype was observed many times. The J gene is TRBJ2-3, the V gene TRBV10-2; TRBD2 agrees at 8 bases. V dropped 8 bases and J dropped 5; count of bases not matched to a gene: 12. This CDR3 has 15 residues. Germline V lookup: CDR1 WSHSY, CDR2 SAAADI. CDR3 sequence: CASEETGGAGDTQYF. The CDR3 coding sequence is TGCGCCAGCGAAGAGACCGGGGGGGCGGGAGATACGCAGTATTTT.